The clone carrying this TCR beta chain was seen ten or more times. Time point described: technical triplicate 1. One entry per CDR3 protein results from TCRdb running MiXCR on the 5' RACE reads. This repertoire shows fewer than 25,000 distinct CDR3 sequences, less than 15% found once; its top ten account for about 5.5%. This sample stems from a study of neurological immune-mediated disorders. Trimming pared 2 bases from V and 7 bases from J, leaving 12 bases between. CDR1 is MNHEY, CDR2 SVGEGT, per germline. There are 15 residues in the CDR3. This receptor was obtained from a female donor with HTLV-1-associated myelopathy (HAM/TSP). The material sequenced was CD4+ T cells from blood. The chain carries TRBV6-2 or TRBV6-3 and TRBJ1-6; D is possibly TRBD1 (6 bases). The CDR3 DNA is TGTGCCAGCAGTTACAGAAGGGGGAACAATTCACCCCTCCACTTT. Its translation: CASSYRRGNNSPLHF.